These T cell receptor beta chains were read from a single sample in a study of blood T cells in healthy people across ages. TCRdb fed the 5' RACE reads into MiXCR, producing one record per CDR3 protein. The sample contains 780,000 or so distinct CDR3 sequences, more than 55% of which appear only once. The sample consisted of blood. The source is a man in his forties in good health. Both conserved end residues are part of each CDR3. A D gene is named only where the DNA matches it firmly. Size is omitted from some rows. Given values are once, few, many or a class for expanded clones.

d_call	j_call	v_call	clone_size	cdr3_aa	cdr3_nt
NA	TRBJ2-5	TRBV12-3/TRBV12-4	few	CASSLNVGGSVETQYF	TGTGCCAGCAGTTTAAATGTTGGGGGGTCTGTGGAGACCCAGTACTTC
TRBD2	TRBJ2-3	TRBV7-2	NA	CASSLPGGGNPDTDTQYF	TGTGCCAGCAGCTTACCCGGCGGGGGGAACCCTGACACAGATACGCAGTATTTT
TRBD1	TRBJ1-2	TRBV28	once	CASSAHRGPNYGYTF	TGTGCCAGCAGTGCCCACAGGGGGCCGAACTATGGCTACACCTTC
NA	TRBJ1-4	TRBV6-6	NA	CASSYSKGEKLFF	TGTGCCAGCAGTTACTCGAAGGGTGAAAAACTGTTTTTT
TRBD2	TRBJ2-5	TRBV29-1	few	CSVRVAGSSETQYF	TGCAGCGTTCGAGTAGCGGGGAGTTCGGAGACCCAGTACTTC
NA	TRBJ2-7	TRBV9	NA	CASSVNEGVGTYEQYF	TGTGCCAGCAGCGTAAATGAGGGGGTGGGGACCTACGAGCAGTACTTC
NA	TRBJ2-7	TRBV6-5	NA	CASSFSDGSYEQYF	TGTGCCAGCAGTTTTTCGGACGGGTCCTACGAGCAGTACTTC
TRBD2	TRBJ2-5	TRBV5-1	few	CASSLRLAGGNQETQYF	TGCGCCAGCAGCTTGCGTCTAGCGGGGGGGAACCAAGAGACCCAGTACTTC
TRBD2	TRBJ2-4	TRBV9	many	CASSVDPGRAKNIQYF	TGTGCCAGCAGCGTAGATCCCGGGAGGGCCAAAAACATTCAGTACTTC
NA	TRBJ2-3	TRBV12-3/TRBV12-4	NA	CASSFVSTDTQYF	TGTGCCAGCAGTTTTGTCAGCACAGATACGCAGTATTTT
TRBD1	TRBJ2-7	TRBV4-3	few	CASSQERTGSYEQYF	TGCGCCAGCAGCCAAGAGCGGACAGGGTCCTACGAGCAGTACTTC